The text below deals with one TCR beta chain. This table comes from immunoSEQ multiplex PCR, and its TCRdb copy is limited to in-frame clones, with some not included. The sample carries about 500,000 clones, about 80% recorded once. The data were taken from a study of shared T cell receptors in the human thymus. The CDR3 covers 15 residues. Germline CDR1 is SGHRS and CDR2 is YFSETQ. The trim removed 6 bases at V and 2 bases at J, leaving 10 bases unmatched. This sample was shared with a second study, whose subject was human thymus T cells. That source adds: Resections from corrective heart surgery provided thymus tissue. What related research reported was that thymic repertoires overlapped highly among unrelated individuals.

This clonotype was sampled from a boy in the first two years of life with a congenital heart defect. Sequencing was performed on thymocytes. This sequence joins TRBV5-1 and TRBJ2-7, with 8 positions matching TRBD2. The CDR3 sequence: CASTLAAGAAYEQYF. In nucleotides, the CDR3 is TGCGCCAGCACCCTTGCAGCGGGAGCAGCCTACGAGCAGTACTTC.